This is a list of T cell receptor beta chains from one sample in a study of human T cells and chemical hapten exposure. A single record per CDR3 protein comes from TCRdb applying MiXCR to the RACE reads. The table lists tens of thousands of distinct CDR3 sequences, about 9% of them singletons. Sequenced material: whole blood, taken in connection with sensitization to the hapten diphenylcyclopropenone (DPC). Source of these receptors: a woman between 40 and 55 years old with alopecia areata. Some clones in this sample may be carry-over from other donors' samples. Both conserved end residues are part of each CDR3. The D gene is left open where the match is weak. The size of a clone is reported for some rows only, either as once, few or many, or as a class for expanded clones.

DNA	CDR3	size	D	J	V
TGCGCCAGCAGGAACCGGAGCGGGGGGGCCGGTCGTGAGCAGTTCTTC	CASRNRSGGAGREQFF	many	TRBD2	TRBJ2-1	TRBV5-1
TGTGCCAGCAGCTTGGGAGCGGGGGGCTACGAGCAGTACTTC	CASSLGAGGYEQYF	-	TRBD2	TRBJ2-7	TRBV5-4
TGTGCCAGCAGAAACGCCATAGACAGGGGCTACGAGCAGTACTTC	CASRNAIDRGYEQYF	many	TRBD1	TRBJ2-7	TRBV6-5
TGCGCCAGCAGCTTGTTCGGTCAGCCCCAGCATTTT	CASSLFGQPQHF	-	-	TRBJ1-5	TRBV5-1
TGCGCCAGCGGACAGGGTTACAATGAGCAGTTCTTC	CASGQGYNEQFF	-	TRBD1	TRBJ2-1	TRBV5-1
TGTGCCAGCAGTTTGATCCGGGGGGAAGCTTTCTTT	CASSLIRGEAFF	many	-	TRBJ1-1	TRBV12-3/TRBV12-4
TGTGCCAGCACCGCGGGGGACCCTCCGGCTACGCAGTATTTT	CASTAGDPPATQYF	-	TRBD2	TRBJ2-3	TRBV6-5
TGTGCCAGACAGCGCGAAAGAAATTCACCCCTCCACTTT	CARQRERNSPLHF	few	-	TRBJ1-6	TRBV21-1
TGTGCCAGCAGCTTAGTGGGAGGCTCCTACGAGCAGTACTTC	CASSLVGGSYEQYF	-	-	TRBJ2-7	TRBV7-9
TGCGCCAGCAGCCAAGGAGTCGCGCGTAGCTCCTACAATGAGCAGTTCTTC	CASSQGVARSSYNEQFF	many	-	TRBJ2-1	TRBV4-1
TGTGCCAGCAGCTTAGATGCTCAGCCCCAGCATTTT	CASSLDAQPQHF	few	-	TRBJ1-5	TRBV7-9
TGTGCCAGCAGCTTCGGTCAGGGGGCCGGATATGGTGGCTACACCTTC	CASSFGQGAGYGGYTF	few	TRBD1	TRBJ1-2	TRBV7-9
TGTGCCAGCAGCTTAGCAGGCTCCGGGAATGGCTACACCTTC	CASSLAGSGNGYTF	-	-	TRBJ1-2	TRBV7-9
TGTGCCAGCAGCTTATACGGGCGGGGCCCCCTAGCCTACAATGAGCAGTTCTTC	CASSLYGRGPLAYNEQFF	many	-	TRBJ2-1	TRBV7-9
TGCAGTGCCCCCGTTAACTATGGCTACACCTTC	CSAPVNYGYTF	many	-	TRBJ1-2	TRBV20-1
TGTGCCAGCAGTTTCCTACAGAAGCGGGGGACTGAAGCTTTCTTT	CASSFLQKRGTEAFF	many	-	TRBJ1-1	TRBV2
TGCAGCGTTGGCAACGCGGGAAAACTGTTTTTT	CSVGNAGKLFF	-	-	TRBJ1-4	TRBV29-1
TGTGCCAGCAGTTTATCAGATCTGGGAGGAACAGATACGCAGTATTTT	CASSLSDLGGTDTQYF	many	-	TRBJ2-3	TRBV6-2/TRBV6-3
TGTGCCAGCAGTACAAGACAGACATCAAGGACTGAAGCTTTCTTT	CASSTRQTSRTEAFF	few	-	TRBJ1-1	TRBV27
TGCGCCAGCAGCCAAGATATTGGCCTTCGGGAGCAGTTCTTC	CASSQDIGLREQFF	-	-	TRBJ2-1	TRBV4-3
TGTGCCAGCAGTTTAAGTCCCGAAGGAAATTCACCCCTCCACTTT	CASSLSPEGNSPLHF	-	-	TRBJ1-6	TRBV27
TGTGCCAGCAGCTCACAGGGGTTTAACACCGGGGAGCTGTTTTTT	CASSSQGFNTGELFF	many	TRBD1	TRBJ2-2	TRBV6-1
TGTGCCAGCAGTTACGAGCGGGGTGCCTACGAGCAGTACTTC	CASSYERGAYEQYF	once	TRBD2	TRBJ2-7	TRBV6-2/TRBV6-3
TGTGCCAGCAGCGCGATAGCGGGGCCAAACACCGGGGAGCTGTTTTTT	CASSAIAGPNTGELFF	few	TRBD2	TRBJ2-2	TRBV5-4
TGCGCCAGCAGCTTGGATGGGCCCTACACTGAAGCTTTCTTT	CASSLDGPYTEAFF	-	-	TRBJ1-1	TRBV5-1
TGTGCCAGCAGCTTGGTGGGCAGCTCCTACGAGCAGTACTTC	CASSLVGSSYEQYF	many	-	TRBJ2-7	TRBV5-4
TGTGCCAGCAGCGTAGCTTGGGTCCCAGATACGCAGTATTTT	CASSVAWVPDTQYF	few	-	TRBJ2-3	TRBV9
TGCAGCGTAGCGCCGGGGGGGCCGAACGGGGAGCTGTTTTTT	CSVAPGGPNGELFF	-	TRBD2	TRBJ2-2	TRBV29-1
TGTGCCAGCAGTTTAGGACTTCCTGAGCAGTTCTTC	CASSLGLPEQFF	few	-	TRBJ2-1	TRBV28
TGTGCCAGCAGTAGACCCGCGGGGCCGGGTTTCTCAAACGTAAACTACGAGCAGTACTTC	CASSRPAGPGFSNVNYEQYF	few	-	TRBJ2-7	TRBV12-3/TRBV12-4
TGCAGTGCCTCCCAGAACAACGCTGAAGCTTTCTTT	CSASQNNAEAFF	few	-	TRBJ1-1	TRBV20-1
TGTGCCAGCAGCCGCCCTGGACAGGGGTACGGTGGGGCCAACGTCCTGACTTTC	CASSRPGQGYGGANVLTF	-	TRBD1	TRBJ2-6	TRBV6-5